This T cell receptor (beta chain) was documented in a study of blood T cell repertoires in COVID-19. In the study overall: The origin of the acute and convalescent COVID-19 samples was the United States, Italy and Spain. From T cells, B-cell-depleted T cells, or PBMCs came the material, which was cDNA or gDNA.

Authors' methods: Scientists estimated how many nucleated cells there were by amplifying reference gene primers. Only in-frame clones appear in the TCRdb table, and some are missing; sequencing was by immunoSEQ multiplex PCR. Clone size and the V and J calls come from that table; the DNA yielded D and trimming. In the table there are tens of thousands of clones, roughly nine tenths of which are singletons. V lost 5 bases, J lost 6 bases, and 8 bases stayed unmatched. The germline CDR1 and CDR2 sequences are MNHEY and SVGAGI. The CDR3 is made up of 14 amino acids. This clonotype originated in a human donor in a cohort sampled during active COVID-19. This chain links TRBV6-5 with TRBJ1-2; 8 bases agree with TRBD1. The sequencing sample was made of peripheral blood. CDR3: CASSIWDRTDGYTF. The CDR3 DNA reads as TGTGCCAGCAGTATCTGGGACAGGACGGATGGCTACACCTTC.